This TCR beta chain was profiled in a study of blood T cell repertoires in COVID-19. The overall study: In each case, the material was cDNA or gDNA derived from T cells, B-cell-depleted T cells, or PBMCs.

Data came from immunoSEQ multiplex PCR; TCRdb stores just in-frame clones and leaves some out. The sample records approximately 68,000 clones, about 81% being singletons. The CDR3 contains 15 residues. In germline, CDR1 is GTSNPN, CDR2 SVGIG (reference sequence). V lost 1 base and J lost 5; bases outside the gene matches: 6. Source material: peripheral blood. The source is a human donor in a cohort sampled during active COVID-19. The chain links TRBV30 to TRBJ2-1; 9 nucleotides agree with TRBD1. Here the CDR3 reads CAWSALRDRDNEQFF. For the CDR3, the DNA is TGTGCCTGGAGTGCCCTCCGGGACAGGGACAATGAGCAGTTCTTC.